This T cell receptor (beta chain) comes out of a study of T cell repertoires in cytomegalovirus infection. Across the study: An indication of both CMV infection and matching HLA type came from public TCR beta signatures.

Each CDR3 protein is one row after TCRdb ran MiXCR on the reads. The table lists some 700,000 distinct CDR3 sequences, 35% of them singletons. Regarding the study as a whole: Adding up the frequency of public TCR beta families identified people who carried CMV plus the relevant HLA. The ex vivo response was dominated by HLA-C-restricted CMV-specific TCR beta clonotypes.

Comments on this clonotype: What it binds is unknown.

V was cut by 3 bases and J by 4 bases, with 22 bases left in between. CDR3 length: 18 residues. From germline, CDR1 is KGHSH and CDR2 LQKENI. The origin of this receptor is a human donor in good health (CMV status not recorded). Some clones in this sample may be carry-over from other donors' samples. Sequencing input: PBMCs. The rearrangement uses TRBV18 and TRBJ1-3; D gene uncertain. DNA for the CDR3: TGTGCCAGCTCACCTGTATCTGTGGGGATCGCGCCCGGAAACACCATATATTTT. Protein product: CASSPVSVGIAPGNTIYF.